The present entry profiles one TCR beta chain with its context. This clone was detected only once. No antigen is known for it. Per-base quality was not reported, and no clone a single base away is much larger than it. The record originates from a study of OX40 agonist ivuxolimab in advanced cancers. Context from the whole study: Ivuxolimab was an agonistic, fully human IgG2 monoclonal antibody directed against OX40 (CD134), a costimulatory receptor. Intravenous ivuxolimab was administered to patients every 2 weeks at six dose levels: 0.01, 0.1, 0.3, 1.5, 3 and 10 mg/kg. Among the 50 to 55 dose-escalation patients, around 19 had hepatocellular carcinoma, roughly 15 melanoma, 9 renal cell carcinoma and 9 head and neck cancer. A male proportion of almost 85% and a mean age of around 60 years, ranging from about 23 to 79, were recorded for the dose-escalation cohort. Prior anti-PD-1, anti-PD-L1 or anti-CTLA-4 therapy was permitted, and about two fifths of dose-escalation patients had received checkpoint inhibitors. Partial responses occurred in three dose-escalation patients, of whom one had hepatocellular carcinoma and two had cutaneous melanoma. Peripheral TCRbeta sequencing aimed to test whether ivuxolimab altered TCR sequence diversity and caused clonal T-cell expansion. The monotherapy dose-escalation portion (N of about 50 patients) of the phase I ivuxolimab trial is reported in the paper. The paper's findings and limits, for the study overall: After ivuxolimab, expanded clones were on average more numerous among CD8+ T cells than among CD4+ T cells. At doses of 0.1 to 3.0 mg/kg, clonal expansion of both CD4+ and CD8+ blood T cells was observed from baseline to week 6. The antigen specificity of the peripheral T cells that underwent clonal expansion was not determined. Low levels of normalized T-cell clonal expansion were also shown by some nonresponding patients. Partial responders in the 0.1-3.0 mg/kg groups had among the lowest normalized peripheral clonal expansion, especially among CD8+ T cells.

From the germline V gene (reference sequence), CDR1 is SGHNT and CDR2 is YYREEE. The CDR3 has 16 amino acids, counting the end cysteine and phenylalanine. The CDR3 DNA has 48 bases and is translated from base 1. Genomic DNA was extracted from sorted cells for sequencing of the TCRbeta CDR3 region. The immunoSEQ Assay was used for sequencing of TCRbeta CDR3 regions. The table comes from immuneACCESS by way of TCRdb, which keeps in-frame sequences with V and J called. Part of the clones is missing from these tables; in studies checked, under half for an unresolved V gene and the rest for unknown reasons. Here the sample has 50,000 to 80,000 clones; 70% to 90% occur a single time. Of the sample, 3% is held by the ten largest clones. Patients with a history of autoimmune disease or receiving systemic immunosuppression were excluded from the trial. Peripheral blood for TCR sequencing was collected from all dose cohorts at baseline, on cycle 4 day 1, and on cycle 7 day 1. The samples were drawn from a first-in-human, open-label, multicenter phase I dose-escalation trial of ivuxolimab. Adults with locally advanced or metastatic melanoma, renal cell carcinoma, hepatocellular carcinoma or head and neck squamous cell carcinoma were enrolled in the trial. CD4+ and CD8+ T cells were sorted separately from peripheral blood before TCR sequencing.

The source material was CD4+ or CD8+ T cells sorted from blood, sampled in a trial of the OX40 agonist ivuxolimab. This chain is built from TRBV5-4 and TRBJ2-5; TRBD1 aligns with 8 central bases. The DNA matches TRBJ2-7 better at its end, which makes the J call doubtful. The origin of this receptor is an adult with an advanced solid tumor such as melanoma, head and neck, liver or kidney cancer. This receptor has the CDR3 CASSLPSGQGSYEQYF. The sequenced DNA is TGTGCCAGCAGCTTGCCATCCGGACAGGGTTCCTACGAGCAGTACTTC.